A single sample is the source of the 29 T cell receptor beta chains below, sequenced in a study of blood T cell repertoires in COVID-19. Assay used: immunoSEQ multiplex PCR; TCRdb lists only in-frame clones, some missing. The sample comprises about 170,000 clones, around 87% of which are singletons, and 2% to 3% rests with the top ten. The sequenced material came from peripheral blood. The receptors were gathered from an elderly woman with COVID-19, enrolled during active disease.

V usage is TRBV28 and J usage is TRBJ2-7, with TRBD2 matching over 9 bases. This CDR3 is built from 15 residues. V lost 2 bases, J lost 2 bases, and 4 bases stayed unmatched. The V gene's germline CDR1 is MDHEN and CDR2 SYDVKM. The CDR3 region is CASSLAGGRAYEQYF. In DNA form, the CDR3 reads TGTGCCAGCAGTTTAGCGGGAGGGAGGGCCTACGAGCAGTACTTC.

The CDR3 DNA sequence: TGTGCCAGCAGCTCCGGACAGGGGGTACCATATGGCTACACCTTC. Translating gives CASSSGQGVPYGYTF. The chain recombines TRBV28 with TRBJ1-2; 10 bases agree with TRBD1. The CDR3 loop spans 15 amino acids. J was trimmed by 5 bases and V by 6 bases; bases with no gene match: 9. Germline-derived CDR1 and CDR2 are MDHEN and SYDVKM.

V and J are TRBV11-2 and TRBJ1-5; 8 nucleotides agree with TRBD1. Losses at the gene ends were 1 base for V and 6 bases for J; bases not matched to a gene: 5. CDR3 length: 15 amino acids. CDR1 is SGHAT and CDR2 is FQNNGV in the germline V gene. The CDR3 sequence: CASSLGTGNGQPQHF. The CDR3 nucleotides are TGTGCCAGCAGCTTAGGGACAGGGAACGGTCAGCCCCAGCATTTT.

This clone was observed a handful of times. The gene calls are TRBV28 and TRBJ1-2; 8 positions match TRBD1. Trimming removed 3 bases from V and 8 bases from J; junction bases left unmatched: 5. The CDR3 loop spans 13 amino acids. Germline assignment: CDR1 MDHEN and CDR2 SYDVKM. In nucleotides, the CDR3 is TGTGCCAGCAGTTTGGTCAGGGGGCAAGGCTACACCTTC. Translated, it gives CASSLVRGQGYTF.

In its sample, this clone was seen once. This chain joins TRBV19 and TRBJ1-6; 8 nucleotides match TRBD1. This CDR3 region has 15 residues. V lost 6 bases and J lost 5; bases outside the gene matches: 6. Per the germline V gene, CDR1 is LNHDA and CDR2 is SQIVND (reference sequence). The CDR3 loop is CASRVPGQDNSPLHF. The CDR3, as DNA: TGTGCCAGTAGAGTTCCGGGACAGGATAATTCACCCCTCCACTTT.

This clone was counted a single time. The gene calls are TRBV5-1 and TRBJ1-1; D perhaps matches TRBD1 (5 bases). The CDR3 runs to 16 residues. Germline V gives CDR1 SGHRS, CDR2 YFSETQ. Trimming took off 0 bases at V and 1 base at J, with 13 bases between the two ends. The CDR3 DNA sequence: TGCGCCAGCAGCTTGGGACCGATTACAGGGAACACTGAAGCTTTCTTT. Residues: CASSLGPITGNTEAFF.

The chain combines TRBV7-3 with TRBJ1-1, with 8 bases identical to TRBD1. Germline CDR1 SGHTA, CDR2 FQGTGA. The CDR3 extends over 14 amino acids. Losses at the gene ends were 5 bases for V and 3 bases for J; bases not matched to a gene: 5. CDR3 amino acids: CASSGTGSYTEAFF. CDR3 DNA sequence: TGTGCCAGCAGCGGGACAGGTTCGTACACTGAAGCTTTCTTT.

In DNA, the CDR3 is TGTGCCAGCAGATTCAGGAGGGTTATACGGCACACTGAAGCTTTCTTT. Its translation: CASRFRRVIRHTEAFF. This chain connects TRBV5-8 to TRBJ1-1; D remains unclear. Germline V gives CDR1 SGHTS, CDR2 YDEGEE. Trimming removed 5 bases at V and 3 bases at J, with 20 bases between. The length of the CDR3 is 16 residues.

This clone occurred once. The chain carries TRBV6-2 or TRBV6-3 and TRBJ2-1; 9 bases align to TRBD1. Looked up from germline, CDR1 is MNHEY and CDR2 is SVGEGT. The ends lost 5 bases at V and 7 bases at J; junction bases unmatched: 12. The CDR3 has 16 amino acids. CDR3 loop: CASSQSGTGTLNEQFF. The CDR3 region has the DNA TGTGCCAGCAGTCAATCCGGGACAGGGACTTTAAATGAGCAGTTCTTC.

This clone showed up just once. Other DNA sequences in this sample translate to the same CDR3. The chain has TRBV5-1 and TRBJ2-2; D gene unclear. The CDR3 runs 13 residues. Germline CDR1 reads SGHRS; CDR2 reads YFSETQ. V lost 0 bases and J 5 bases, leaving 5 bases between the germline ends. CDR3 sequence reads: CASSLVSTGELFF. CDR3 in DNA: TGCGCCAGCAGCTTGGTCTCTACCGGGGAGCTGTTTTTT.

J is TRBJ2-5 and V is TRBV7-9; a possible D gene is TRBD1 (7 bases). The CDR3 loop spans 15 amino acids. Deletions cut 5 bases from V and 4 bases from J, with 17 bases between. The germline CDR1 and CDR2 sequences are SEHNR and FQNEAQ (reference sequence). The CDR3 reads CASSLRGTDIETQYF. The CDR3 region has the DNA TGTGCCAGCAGCCTTCGCGGGACAGATATAGAGACCCAGTACTTC.

This chain connects TRBV20-1 to TRBJ2-5; no clear D gene. Germline CDR1 and CDR2: DFQATT and SNEGSKA (reference sequence). The V end was cut by 5 bases, the J end by 5 bases, with 6 bases between. The CDR3 has 10 amino acids. DNA of the CDR3: TGCAGTGCTCAAGAGGAGACCCAGTACTTC. Protein: CSAQEETQYF.

For the CDR3, the DNA is TGTGCCATCAGTGACATGCAGGGGTTATCATATGGCTACACCTTC. This encodes CAISDMQGLSYGYTF. The V and J genes are TRBV10-3 and TRBJ1-2; tentative D call: TRBD1 (6 bases). With 3 bases removed from V and 5 bases from J, the gap between germline ends came to 16 bases. Germline-derived CDR1 and CDR2 are ENHRY and SYGVKD. The CDR3 totals 15 residues.

The J gene is TRBJ2-3, the V gene TRBV5-1; D gene unclear. The CDR3 consists of 13 residues. Trimming took 1 base from V and 6 from J, leaving 9 bases between them. Germline-derived CDR1 and CDR2 are SGHRS and YFSETQ. CDR3 amino acids: CASSLNAADTQYF. CDR3 DNA sequence: TGCGCCAGCAGCTTGAACGCTGCGGATACGCAGTATTTT.

This sequence joins TRBV6-2 or TRBV6-3 and TRBJ2-3, with 10 nucleotides matching TRBD2. Germline values: CDR1 MNHEY, CDR2 SVGEGT. The CDR3 consists of 17 residues. Losses at the gene ends were 4 bases for V and 2 bases for J; bases not matched to a gene: 9. CDR3 sequence reads: CASSFILAGGNTDTQYF. In nucleotides, the CDR3 is TGTGCCAGCAGTTTTATCTTAGCGGGAGGAAACACAGATACGCAGTATTTT.

This chain connects TRBV7-3 to TRBJ2-5; 7 bases line up with TRBD2. The germline V gene has CDR1 SGHTA and CDR2 FQGTGA. V dropped 6 bases and J dropped 5; count of bases not matched to a gene: 12. CDR3 length: 15 amino acids. The CDR3 is CASRKEGGPEETQYF. For the CDR3, the DNA is TGTGCCAGCAGGAAAGAGGGAGGGCCGGAGGAGACCCAGTACTTC.

The genes are TRBV3-1 (or the pseudogene TRBV3-2) and TRBJ2-2, with D perhaps TRBD1 (6 bases). V gave up 4 bases and J gave up 3 bases, with 15 bases separating them. Germline V CDR1 and CDR2: LGHDT, YNNKEL (reference sequence). The CDR3 contains 16 residues. The CDR3 DNA follows: TGTGCCAGCAGCCGGGACATCTCATTGCACACCGGGGAGCTGTTTTTT. Protein sequence: CASSRDISLHTGELFF.

J is TRBJ2-5 and V is TRBV7-9; no definite D call. In germline, CDR1 is SEHNR, CDR2 FQNEAQ (reference sequence). The CDR3 covers 12 residues. V gave up 5 bases and J gave up 2 bases, with 6 bases separating them. DNA of the CDR3: TGTGCCAGCAGCCCACAACAAGAGACCCAGTACTTC. Residues: CASSPQQETQYF.

The V and J genes are TRBV19 and TRBJ2-3; 8 bases agree with TRBD1. Unmatched junction bases numbered 11, after V lost 4 bases and J lost 5 bases. Germline CDR1 LNHDA, CDR2 SQIVND (reference sequence). The CDR3 is 16 amino acids. The CDR3 loop is CASSTGQGISGDTQYF. The CDR3 nucleotides read TGTGCCAGTAGTACCGGACAGGGTATTAGTGGAGATACGCAGTATTTT.

This clone was detected only once. This chain joins TRBV9 and TRBJ2-3; the match to TRBD2 covers 12 bases. V trimming: 4 bases; J trimming: 8 bases; junction bases outside the gene matches: 8. The germline CDR1 and CDR2 sequences are SGDLS and YYNGEE. The CDR3 is 15 residues long. CDR3 loop: CASSSPSGGGGTQYF. CDR3 sequence (DNA): TGTGCCAGCAGCTCCCCTAGCGGGGGGGGAGGTACGCAGTATTTT.

The chain joins TRBV18 to TRBJ1-1, with TRBD1 identical over 8 bases. The CDR3 extends over 17 amino acids. The junction had 8 bases not matched to a gene; V was cut back by 1 base and J by 1 base. Germline V gene lookup returns CDR1 KGHSH and CDR2 LQKENI. CDR3 residues: CASSPRARGQGNTEAFF. The CDR3 nucleotides read TGTGCCAGCTCACCACGAGCCAGGGGGCAAGGGAACACTGAAGCTTTCTTT. The full variable domain, its missing parts supplied by reference TRBV18 and TRBJ1-1, is NAGVMQNPRHLVRRRGQEARLRCSPMKGHSHVYWYRQLPEEGLKFMVYLQKENIIDESGMPKERFSAEFPKEGPSILRIQQVVRGDSAAYFCASSPRARGQGNTEAFFGQGTRLTVV.

The V and J genes are TRBV15 and TRBJ2-7; D perhaps matches TRBD1 (5 bases). The CDR3 consists of 14 residues. The V end was cut by 1 base, the J end by 3 bases, with 10 bases between. Germline lookup yields CDR1 LNHNV and CDR2 YYDKDF (reference sequence). The CDR3 loop reads CATSRVSRGYEQYF. For the CDR3, the DNA is TGTGCCACCAGCAGAGTCTCTAGGGGCTACGAGCAGTACTTC.

The V gene is TRBV3-1 (or the pseudogene TRBV3-2), the J gene TRBJ1-1; D remains ambiguous. Trimming left V 0 bases short and J 3 bases short, with 8 bases between. The CDR3 consists of 14 residues. Germline assignment: CDR1 LGHDT and CDR2 YNNKEL (reference sequence). The CDR3, as DNA: TGTGCCAGCAGCCAAGAGGGAGGGTACACTGAAGCTTTCTTT. Its protein is CASSQEGGYTEAFF.

V and J are TRBV4-2 and TRBJ2-1; weak D call: TRBD1 (6 bases). Germline loops: CDR1 LGHNA, CDR2 YNFKEQ. The CDR3 contains 18 residues. The V end was cut by 0 bases, the J end by 6 bases, with 21 bases between. In nucleotides, the CDR3 is TGTGCCAGCAGCCAAGAGGAGGAGCGCGGTCCAGGGGCCAATGAGCAGTTCTTC. As protein: CASSQEEERGPGANEQFF.

The chain links TRBV3-1 (or the pseudogene TRBV3-2) to TRBJ2-3, with a tentative D call TRBD2 (6 bases). There are 15 residues in the CDR3. Germline CDR1 reads LGHDT; CDR2 reads YNNKEL (reference sequence). V was pared by 4 bases and J by 2 bases, with 13 bases between. Here the CDR3 DNA reads TGTGCCAGCAGCCCTCTAGCGACTTACACAGATACGCAGTATTTT. It is translated as CASSPLATYTDTQYF.

V usage is TRBV3-1 (or the pseudogene TRBV3-2) and J usage is TRBJ1-2; 8 bases line up with TRBD1. This CDR3 comprises 15 residues. Germline V gives CDR1 LGHDT, CDR2 YNNKEL (reference sequence). The ends lost 3 bases at V and 6 bases at J; junction bases unmatched: 9. CDR3 DNA sequence: TGTGCCAGCAGCCAGAGAGGACAGGGTAGGAATGGCTACACCTTC. This sequence encodes CASSQRGQGRNGYTF.

The V gene is TRBV27, the J gene TRBJ2-1; D is perhaps TRBD1 (5 bases). The CDR3 has 17 amino acids. The germline V gene has CDR1 MNHEY and CDR2 SMNVEV (reference sequence). With 2 bases removed from V and 6 bases from J, the gap between germline ends came to 20 bases. CDR3 loop: CASSLRVGALGVNEQFF. CDR3 bases: TGTGCCAGCAGTTTACGGGTAGGGGCTCTTGGGGTCAATGAGCAGTTCTTC.

This chain joins TRBV7-2 and TRBJ1-5; 10 bases are a match to TRBD1. Germline V gene data show CDR1 as SGHTA and CDR2 as FQGNSA. This CDR3 spans 15 amino acids. V was pared by 5 bases and J by 4 bases, with 5 bases of the junction left unmatched. The CDR3 protein is CASSPWTGGNQPQHF. The CDR3 DNA sequence: TGTGCCAGCAGCCCCTGGACAGGGGGTAATCAGCCCCAGCATTTT.

About this clone itself: One end of the junction fails to match germline, which may point to a read error. The chain carries TRBV19 and TRBJ1-2; TRBD1 might be the D (6 bases). The germline CDR1 and CDR2 sequences are LNHDA and SQIVND (reference sequence). The CDR3 covers 14 residues. CDR3: CASREVGQLYDYTF. The DNA for the CDR3 is TGTGCCAGTAGAGAAGTGGGACAACTCTATGACTACACCTTC.